This passage covers 20 T cell receptor beta chains from one sample sequenced in a study of tumor and adjacent non-tumor tissue in lung cancer (dated by TCRdb to the late 2010s). Libraries were built with multiplex PCR. The sequencer listed for this sample is Illumina HiSeq 2500. Following protocols modified from ARM-PCR, the researchers constructed TCRbeta libraries through three rounds of nested PCR with primers (Table S4). Clones were called with MiXCR by TCRdb after fastp trimmed the public reads at Q25, and only in-frame beta chains were retained. Each record represents a unique CDR3 protein, reported with the most common genes and DNA among its rows. The table for this sample lists approximately 68,000 distinct CDR3 sequences; roughly 73% of them were counted only once. Under 30% of the sample goes to the ten largest clones. RNA was isolated from bulk unsorted tissue, and RNA quality was assessed with a NanoDrop ND-1000 and an Agilent 2100.

The sample was lung tumor tissue. The receptors stem from a man aged 55 to 70 with non-small cell lung cancer.

The chain uses TRBV20-1 and TRBJ2-3; TRBD2 matches at 9 bases. The CDR3 has 16 amino acids. CDR1 is DFQATT, CDR2 SNEGSKA, per germline (reference sequence). The V segment lost 6 bases and the J segment 6 bases; nucleotides outside the gene matches: 16. As DNA, the CDR3 is TGCAGTGCAAACCCACTAGCGGGTCCTTTGGGGGATACGCAGTATTTT. It specifies CSANPLAGPLGDTQYF.

About this clonotype: One end of the junction is discordant with germline, which a read error may explain. The V call is TRBV29-1, the J call TRBJ1-1; TRBD1 is a possible D gene (5 bases). The CDR3 is 12 residues long. Per germline, CDR1 SQVTM and CDR2 ANQGSEA. The CDR3 DNA reads TGCAGCGTTGAAATACCGGACACTGAGGCTTTCTTT. Translated: CSVEIPDTEAFF.

With regard to this clonotype: A junction boundary mismatches the germline segment, possibly from a read error. The V gene is TRBV6-1, the J gene TRBJ2-1; 11 nucleotides agree with TRBD2. The CDR3 consists of 15 residues. Germline CDR1 and CDR2: MNHNS and SASEGT. The CDR3 protein is CASSSLAGGRNEQIF. In DNA, the CDR3 is TGTGCCAGCAGTTCTCTAGCGGGAGGAAGAAATGAGCAGATCTTC.

A note on this clonotype: Germline is not matched at one junction end, which may reflect a read error. The J gene is TRBJ1-5, the V gene TRBV11-3; TRBD1 agrees at 7 bases. Germline V gene lookup returns CDR1 SGHNT and CDR2 YENEEA. The CDR3 runs 16 residues. CDR3 coding DNA: TGCACCAGCAACTTAGTTCGCAGGGGGACCAATCAGCCCCAGCATTTT. It yields the protein CTSNLVRRGTNQPQHF.

Worth noting for this clonotype: This clone may be a read error of a much larger clone one base away. V is TRBV5-1 and J is TRBJ2-1; 11 bases fit TRBD1. This CDR3 comprises 15 residues. The germline CDR1 and CDR2 sequences are SGHRS and YFSETQ. The V segment lost 4 bases and the J segment 7 bases; nucleotides outside the gene matches: 7. The CDR3 region has the DNA TGCGCCAGCAGCATTGGGGACAGGGGGTTTAATGAGCAGTTCTTC. This gives the protein CASSIGDRGFNEQFF.

V is TRBV6-1 and J is TRBJ1-6, with 10 bases that match TRBD1. The CDR3 totals 16 residues. Germline CDR1 is MNHNS and CDR2 is SASEGT. V trimming: 10 bases; J trimming: 3 bases; junction bases outside the gene matches: 9. The chain's CDR3 is CATGGQGVLYNSPLHF. DNA of the CDR3: TGTGCCACCGGAGGACAGGGGGTGCTCTATAATTCACCCCTCCACTTT.

A single count supports this clonotype. Compared with germline, one end of the junction differs, possibly owing to a read error. The J gene is TRBJ2-5, the V gene TRBV6-1; TRBD2 matches 12 bases. This CDR3 comprises 15 residues. Germline V CDR1 and CDR2: MNHNS, SASEGT. The CDR3, as DNA: TGTGTCAGCAGATGCTCGGGACTAGCGGGAGAGACCCAGTACTTC. This encodes CVSRCSGLAGETQYF.

The V call is TRBV12-5, the J call TRBJ2-1; 9 bases are shared with TRBD2. CDR3 length: 15 amino acids. With V trimmed by 4 bases and J by 7 bases, 8 bases remained unmatched. Germline V gene data show CDR1 as LGHNT and CDR2 as FRNRAP. This chain's CDR3 is CASGSGTSSYNEQFF. Written as DNA, the CDR3 is TGTGCTAGTGGTTCCGGGACTAGCAGCTATAATGAGCAGTTCTTC. Combining the CDR3 with reference TRBV12-5 and TRBJ2-1 gives the whole variable domain DARVTQTPRHKVTEMGQEVTMRCQPILGHNTVFWYRQTMMQGLELLAYFRNRAPLDDSGMPKDRFSAEMPDATLATLKIQPSEPRDSAVYFCASGSGTSSYNEQFFGPGTRLTVL.

The chain employs TRBV20-1 and TRBJ2-3; 15 positions match TRBD2. Germline CDR1 is DFQATT and CDR2 is SNEGSKA (reference sequence). There are 14 residues in the CDR3. DNA for the CDR3: TGCAGCGACGGACTAGCGGGAGGGGGGGATACGCAGTATTTT. As protein: CSDGLAGGGDTQYF.

In the case of this clonotype: One end of the junction is discordant with germline, which a read error may explain. V usage is TRBV20-1 and J usage is TRBJ2-4; a weak D match, TRBD1 (6 bases). From germline, CDR1 is DFQATT and CDR2 SNEGSKA (reference sequence). The CDR3 consists of 14 residues. The CDR3 DNA reads as TGTAGTGCTCCAGGCGGGTCGGGACAAAACATTCTGTACTTC. As protein: CSAPGGSGQNILYF.

This clonotype was seen just once. The junction departs from germline at one end; a sequencing error may be responsible. The rearrangement links TRBV6-1 to TRBJ2-7; D is perhaps TRBD1 or TRBD2 (6 bases each). The germline CDR1 and CDR2 sequences are MNHNS and SASEGT. The CDR3 loop spans 17 amino acids. CDR3 DNA: TGTGCCAGCAGCAGAAGACTTTTGACAGGACTAACCTATGAGCAGTACTTC. Encoded protein: CASSRRLLTGLTYEQYF.

The genes are TRBV11-3 and TRBJ1-1; D may be TRBD1 (5 bases). V lost 4 bases, J lost 4 bases, and 13 bases lay in between. Germline CDR1 is SGHNT and CDR2 is YENEEA. This CDR3 region has 14 residues. This CDR3 is CASSSGGDGTEAFF. Written as DNA, the CDR3 is TGTGCCAGCAGCTCAGGAGGGGATGGCACTGAAGCTTTCTTT.

This clonotype was seen a single time. At one end the junction does not follow the germline gene, possibly because of a read error. The rearrangement joins TRBV20-1 to TRBJ2-1, with TRBD2 matching 9 bases. Germline V gene lookup returns CDR1 DFQATT and CDR2 SNEGSKA (reference sequence). This CDR3 region has 20 residues. The CDR3 sequence: CSTRGLISGRVLKNYNEQFF. The CDR3 DNA sequence: TGCAGTACTAGAGGTTTGATTAGCGGGAGAGTCTTGAAAAACTACAATGAGCAGTTCTTC.

On this clonotype: The final CDR3 position lacks the conserved phenylalanine or tryptophan, pointing to a likely read error. This chain links TRBV20-1 with TRBJ2-5; D may be TRBD1 (6 bases). The CDR3 covers 16 residues. Germline V gene sequence: CDR1 DFQATT, CDR2 SNEGSKA (reference sequence). CDR3 amino acids: CNATSEVSVGGETQYL. The DNA of the CDR3 is TGCAATGCTACCTCAGAGGTTAGCGTAGGGGGAGAGACCCAGTACTTG.

Remarks on this clonotype: A much more abundant neighbour one base away suggests this may be a read error. The chain links TRBV5-1 to TRBJ1-2, with TRBD1 as a possible D gene (5 bases). Germline CDR1 SGHRS, CDR2 YFSETQ. CDR3 length: 15 residues. The CDR3 coding sequence is TGCGCCAGCAGCGAAACAGGATATAGTAACTATGGCTGCACCTTC. Its protein product is CASSETGYSNYGCTF.

Comment on this clonotype: Since the CDR3 does not end with the conserved phenylalanine or tryptophan, this likely comes from a read error. For the CDR3, the DNA is TGCAGTGCTAGAGATCCGCCACTAGTGGGCTACAATGAGCAGTTCTTA. This translates into CSARDPPLVGYNEQFL. The chain recombines TRBV20-1 with TRBJ2-1, with D possibly being TRBD2 (5 bases). This CDR3 region has 16 residues. Germline CDR1 is DFQATT and CDR2 is SNEGSKA (reference sequence). V was cut by 0 bases and J by 3 bases, with 15 bases left in between.

As for this clonotype: The junction does not match germline at one end; this may be a read error. J is TRBJ2-7 and V is TRBV5-4; D is ambiguous. Germline V lookup: CDR1 SGHNT, CDR2 YYREEE (reference sequence). The CDR3 is 14 amino acids. As DNA, the CDR3 is TGTGCCAGCAGCTTGGCAGAGCAGCCCTACGAGCAGAACTTC. It encodes CASSLAEQPYEQNF. The full variable domain, completed using reference TRBV5-4 and TRBJ2-7, is ETGVTQSPTHLIKTRGQQVTLRCSSQSGHNTVSWYQQALGQGPQFIFQYYREEENGRGNFPPRFSGLQFPNYSSELNVNALELDDSALYLCASSLAEQPYEQNFGPGTRLTVT.

The chain carries TRBV5-6 and TRBJ2-7, with 8 bases aligning to TRBD1. The length of the CDR3 is 14 residues. Germline lookup yields CDR1 SGHDT and CDR2 YYEEEE. The CDR3 loop is CVNTGQGLSYEQYF. The CDR3 DNA is TGTGTCAACACCGGACAGGGCCTCTCCTACGAGCAGTACTTC.

Concerning this clonotype itself: One junction end does not reproduce the germline sequence, and a read error may be involved. The chain couples TRBV20-1 to TRBJ2-7, with D unclear. Germline CDR1 and CDR2: DFQATT and SNEGSKA (reference sequence). This CDR3 is 11 amino acids long. The CDR3 region is CSAENSYEKYF. DNA of the CDR3: TGCAGTGCGGAGAACAGCTACGAGAAGTATTTC.

This clonotype was observed at least ten times. This chain links TRBV2 with TRBJ2-5, with D unresolved. The V gene's germline CDR1 is SNHLY and CDR2 FYNNEI. The CDR3 sequence is 13 residues long. Trimming cost V 7 bases and J 1 base, with 10 bases left between them. The CDR3 DNA is TGTGCCAGCACTCAGGTGTTCCAAGAGACCCAGTACTTC. This encodes CASTQVFQETQYF. Looking up the rest from reference TRBV2 and TRBJ2-5 gives the full variable domain: EPEVTQTPSHQVTQMGQEVILRCVPISNHLYFYWYRQILGQKVEFLVSFYNNEISEKSEIFDDQFSVERPDGSNFTLKIRSTKLEDSAMYFCASTQVFQETQYFGPGTRLLVL.